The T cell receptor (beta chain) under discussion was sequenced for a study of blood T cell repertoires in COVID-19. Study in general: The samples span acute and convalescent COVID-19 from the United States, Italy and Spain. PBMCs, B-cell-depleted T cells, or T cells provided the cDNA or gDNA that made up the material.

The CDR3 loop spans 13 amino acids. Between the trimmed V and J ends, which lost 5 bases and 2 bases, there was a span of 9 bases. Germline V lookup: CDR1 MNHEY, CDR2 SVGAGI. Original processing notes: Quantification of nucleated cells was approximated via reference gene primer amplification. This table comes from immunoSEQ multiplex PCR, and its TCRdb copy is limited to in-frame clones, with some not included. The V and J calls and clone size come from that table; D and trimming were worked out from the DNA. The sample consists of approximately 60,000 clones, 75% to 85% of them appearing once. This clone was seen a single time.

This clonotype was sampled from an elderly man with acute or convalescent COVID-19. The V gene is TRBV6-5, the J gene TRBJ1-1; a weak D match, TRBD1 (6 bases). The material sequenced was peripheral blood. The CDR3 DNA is TGTGCCAGCAGTCGACAGGTTAACACTGAAGCTTTCTTT. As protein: CASSRQVNTEAFF.